These 29 T cell receptor beta chains share one sample of origin, sequenced in a study of cytomegalovirus exposure and HLA in healthy donors. Primers for the PCR totalled 60 Vbeta and 13 Jbeta. Produced via immunoSEQ multiplex PCR; TCRdb's table is partial and in-frame only. The sample lists roughly 260,000 clones; almost 85% were seen once. Sequencing input: PBMCs. The receptors here all came from a woman in her thirties or forties in good health and CMV-seropositive.

Concerning this clone: The junction departs from the called germline gene at one end, perhaps through a read error. The chain is built from TRBV28 and TRBJ2-6; D is possibly TRBD1 (5 bases). CDR3 size: 15 residues. CDR1 is MDHEN, CDR2 SYDVKM, per germline. The CDR3: CASSLGSSGANGLTF. CDR3 in DNA: TGTGCCAGCAGTTTAGGGTCGTCTGGGGCCAACGGCCTGACTTTC.

This rearrangement joins TRBV5-4 to TRBJ1-1; D remains unclear. Germline V gives CDR1 SGHNT, CDR2 YYREEE (reference sequence). This CDR3 contains 16 residues. Trimming removed 0 bases from V and 1 base from J, with 13 bases in between. CDR3 residues: CASSLAGDRRNTEAFF. Here the CDR3 DNA reads TGTGCCAGCAGCTTGGCCGGGGATCGTAGGAACACTGAAGCTTTCTTT.

The V and J genes are TRBV28 and TRBJ1-2; D is perhaps TRBD1 (5 bases). Germline CDR1 is MDHEN and CDR2 is SYDVKM. The CDR3 has 13 residues. Trimming left V 1 base short and J 6 bases short, with 9 bases between. CDR3 sequence (DNA): TGTGCCAGCAGTTTATTGGTAGGGGATGGCTACACCTTC. This gives the protein CASSLLVGDGYTF.

The CDR3 loop reads CASSPDRSNEQFF. CDR3 coding DNA: TGTGCCAGCAGCCCGGACAGGAGCAATGAGCAGTTCTTC. The chain is built from TRBV7-2 and TRBJ2-1, with TRBD1 matching 7 bases. The CDR3 covers 13 residues. Germline CDR1 reads SGHTA; CDR2 reads FQGNSA. After removal of 5 bases from V and 6 bases from J, the junction contained 4 bases not matched to a gene.

This chain connects TRBV14 to TRBJ2-7; the match to TRBD2 covers 14 bases. CDR3 length: 16 amino acids. Germline V lookup: CDR1 SGHDN, CDR2 FVKESK. The trim removed 5 bases at V and 6 bases at J, leaving 9 bases unmatched. CDR3 loop: CASSARGGLAGGEQYF. In nucleotides, the CDR3 is TGTGCCAGCAGCGCAAGGGGTGGACTAGCGGGAGGCGAGCAGTACTTC.

The V and J genes are TRBV7-9 and TRBJ2-6, with D maybe TRBD1 (6 bases). CDR3 size: 18 residues. Germline CDR1 is SEHNR and CDR2 is FQNEAQ (reference sequence). V lost 3 bases to trimming and J lost 0 bases, with 15 bases between them. In nucleotides, the CDR3 is TGTGCCAGCAGCTTCCTACAGGGTCAGAGCTCTGGGGCCAACGTCCTGACTTTC. As protein: CASSFLQGQSSGANVLTF.

V is TRBV19 and J is TRBJ1-1; weak D call: TRBD1 (6 bases). The germline V and J ends were trimmed by 5 bases and 7 bases, with 20 bases remaining between them. The germline V gene has CDR1 LNHDA and CDR2 SQIVND (reference sequence). The CDR3 is made up of 15 amino acids. The CDR3 DNA is TGTGCCAGTAGTGTCCCCCAGGGGAGCGGCGGTGAAGCTTTCTTT. This sequence encodes CASSVPQGSGGEAFF.

The rearrangement joins TRBV7-9 to TRBJ1-1; the match to TRBD1 covers 7 bases. Per germline, CDR1 SEHNR and CDR2 FQNEAQ (reference sequence). The junction had 2 bases not matched to a gene; V was cut back by 0 bases and J by 1 base. The CDR3 length is 15 residues. The CDR3 loop reads CASSLADRPNTEAFF. CDR3 DNA sequence: TGTGCCAGCAGCTTAGCGGACAGGCCGAACACTGAAGCTTTCTTT.

The rearrangement joins TRBV4-1 to TRBJ2-1; possible D gene TRBD1, 5 bases. CDR3 length equals 14 residues. Trimming shortened V by 3 bases and J by 4 bases, and 10 bases separated the two germline ends. Germline V CDR1 and CDR2: MGHRA, YSYEKL. CDR3 sequence reads: CASSHVQEYNEQFF. CDR3 nucleotide sequence: TGCGCCAGCAGCCACGTACAGGAGTACAATGAGCAGTTCTTC.

The chain links TRBV6-1 to TRBJ1-1; D unclear. Trimming stripped 5 bases from V and 4 bases from J, with 5 bases between. The length of the CDR3 is 11 residues. From germline, CDR1 is MNHNS and CDR2 SASEGT. The CDR3 spells CASSMSTEAFF. DNA of the CDR3: TGTGCCAGCAGTATGAGCACTGAAGCTTTCTTT.

The V and J genes are TRBV6-5 and TRBJ2-1; 9 bases line up with TRBD2. Germline V gene sequence: CDR1 MNHEY, CDR2 SVGAGI. V lost 5 bases, J lost 4 bases, and 6 bases stayed unmatched. The CDR3 covers 15 residues. CDR3 in DNA: TGTGCCAGCAGTCCTAGCGGGGCCCCATACAATGAGCAGTTCTTC. Residues: CASSPSGAPYNEQFF.

The rearrangement joins TRBV4-2 to TRBJ2-2, with 9 bases lining up with TRBD2. With V trimmed by 4 bases and J by 4 bases, 13 bases remained unmatched. The CDR3 contains 18 residues. Germline assignment: CDR1 LGHNA and CDR2 YNFKEQ. The CDR3 region is CASSPRNSGSTGTGELFF. The CDR3, as DNA: TGTGCCAGCAGCCCCCGGAATAGCGGGAGTACGGGCACCGGGGAGCTGTTTTTT.

The J gene is TRBJ2-7, the V gene TRBV11-1, with TRBD1 as a possible D gene (5 bases). Germline CDR1 reads SGHAT; CDR2 reads FQDESV (reference sequence). CDR3 length equals 14 residues. V was cut by 6 bases and J by 1 base, with 13 bases left in between. The DNA of the CDR3 is TGTGCCAGCAGTCATGACAGAGCTTCCTACGAGCAGTACTTC. It yields the protein CASSHDRASYEQYF.

The V and J genes are TRBV6-5 and TRBJ2-7; possibly TRBD1 for D (5 bases). The V end was cut by 7 bases, the J end by 4 bases, with 17 bases between. From germline, CDR1 is MNHEY and CDR2 SVGAGI. The CDR3 loop spans 14 amino acids. CDR3 sequence reads: CASNEQVPPYEQYF. The DNA for the CDR3 is TGTGCCAGCAACGAACAGGTTCCTCCATACGAGCAGTACTTC.

The chain has TRBV7-9 and TRBJ1-2; D uncertain. Germline V gene sequence: CDR1 SEHNR, CDR2 FQNEAQ (reference sequence). The CDR3 contains 12 residues. Trimming took 3 bases from V and 5 from J, leaving 7 bases between them. CDR3 sequence (DNA): TGTGCCAGCAGCTTTACCGGGTATGGCTACACCTTC. Translation gives CASSFTGYGYTF.

This clone was found once. The rearrangement uses TRBV27 and TRBJ2-7, with 8 nucleotides matching TRBD2. CDR1 is MNHEY, CDR2 SMNVEV, per germline (reference sequence). J gave up 4 bases and V 4 bases, and 3 bases lay outside the gene matches. The CDR3 is 13 amino acids. The CDR3 nucleotides read TGTGCCAGCAGTTGGGCTAGCGGGTACGAGCAGTACTTC. It is translated as CASSWASGYEQYF.

The chain has TRBV4-2 and TRBJ2-7; 8 nucleotides align to TRBD2. The CDR3 totals 16 residues. Germline V gene sequence: CDR1 LGHNA, CDR2 YNFKEQ. V shed 0 bases and J 1 base; nucleotides not matched to a gene: 5. In DNA form, the CDR3 reads TGTGCCAGCAGCCAAGAATCGGGAGGGGGGTCCTACGAGCAGTACTTC. It codes for CASSQESGGGSYEQYF.

This chain joins TRBV11-2 and TRBJ2-1; 8 nucleotides agree with TRBD2. Trimming at V came to 5 bases and at J to 9 bases, leaving 18 bases not matched to a gene. The CDR3 spans 17 residues. CDR1 is SGHAT, CDR2 FQNNGV, per germline. CDR3 in amino acids: CASSHSRGGRTGGEQFF. For the CDR3, the DNA is TGTGCCAGCAGCCATAGTAGAGGCGGGAGGACGGGAGGTGAGCAGTTCTTC.

This chain links TRBV28 with TRBJ1-6; tentatively, D is TRBD1 (6 bases). The CDR3 totals 14 residues. Germline loops: CDR1 MDHEN, CDR2 SYDVKM. The V end lost 4 bases, the J end lost 8 bases, and 12 bases lay between the germline ends. In DNA, the CDR3 is TGTGCCAGCAGTTCTGAGGGGGTGTATTCACCCCTCCACTTT. It is translated as CASSSEGVYSPLHF.

This chain links TRBV19 with TRBJ2-1; TRBD1 might be the D (6 bases). This CDR3 spans 15 amino acids. Trimming stripped 6 bases from V and 3 bases from J, with 15 bases between. From germline, CDR1 is LNHDA and CDR2 SQIVND (reference sequence). CDR3 in amino acids: CASRDPGTYYNEQFF. CDR3 bases: TGTGCCAGTAGAGATCCCGGGACATACTACAATGAGCAGTTCTTC. Complete variable domain (other parts from reference TRBV19 and TRBJ2-1): DGGITQSPKYLFRKEGQNVTLSCEQNLNHDAMYWYRQDPGQGLRLIYYSQIVNDFQKGDIAEGYSVSREKKESFPLTVTSAQKNPTAFYLCASRDPGTYYNEQFFGPGTRLTVL.

This clone was found a few times. V usage is TRBV2 and J usage is TRBJ2-5; 7 bases are shared with TRBD1. Trimming cost V 6 bases and J 4 bases; bases outside gene matches: 20. This CDR3 is built from 18 residues. Germline values: CDR1 SNHLY, CDR2 FYNNEI. Here the CDR3 DNA reads TGTGCCAGCAGATTTTTCCGGACAGGACCCTCCGATGGAGAGACCCAGTACTTC. Translated: CASRFFRTGPSDGETQYF.

The chain has TRBV6-5 and TRBJ2-3; the match to TRBD1 covers 8 bases. The length of the CDR3 is 13 residues. With V trimmed by 6 bases and J by 1 base, 0 bases remained unmatched. The V gene's germline CDR1 is MNHEY and CDR2 SVGAGI. The CDR3 spells CASRQGGTDTQYF. The CDR3 coding sequence is TGTGCCAGCAGACAGGGGGGCACAGATACGCAGTATTTT.

This clone occurred a few times. The chain employs TRBV5-1 and TRBJ2-1; TRBD1 is a possible D gene (5 bases). The germline gives CDR1 SGHRS, CDR2 YFSETQ. Trimming took off 5 bases at V and 3 bases at J, with 9 bases between the two ends. CDR3 size: 13 residues. The CDR3 is CASSKTDYNEQFF. CDR3 bases: TGCGCCAGCAGTAAGACAGACTACAATGAGCAGTTCTTC.

The V gene is TRBV6-1, the J gene TRBJ1-1; perhaps TRBD1 as D (5 bases). Deletions cut 2 bases from V and 2 bases from J, with 9 bases between. Germline values: CDR1 MNHNS, CDR2 SASEGT. The CDR3 loop spans 14 amino acids. The CDR3 DNA reads TGTGCCAGCAGTGAATTCCAGGGCAACACTGAAGCTTTCTTT. Its protein is CASSEFQGNTEAFF.

In DNA form, the CDR3 reads TGTGCCAGCAGCGGATTGCTAGCGGAAAACACCGGGGAGCTGTTTTTT. Its translation is CASSGLLAENTGELFF. This chain uses TRBV9 with TRBJ2-2; 7 nucleotides match TRBD2. The CDR3 loop spans 16 amino acids. CDR1 and CDR2 (germline): SGDLS, YYNGEE. V was clipped by 3 bases and J by 2 bases; unmatched bases: 7.

V and J are TRBV6-1 and TRBJ1-1; a possible D gene is TRBD1 (5 bases). The CDR3 runs 12 residues. The V end was cut by 6 bases, the J end by 1 base, with 6 bases between. Looked up from germline, CDR1 is MNHNS and CDR2 is SASEGT. CDR3 protein: CASRGGNTEAFF. The DNA of the CDR3 is TGTGCCAGCAGGGGGGGGAACACTGAAGCTTTCTTT.

This clone was seen a few times. The chain joins TRBV10-3 to TRBJ2-5; possibly TRBD1 for D (6 bases). The closer fit of TRBJ2-7 to the DNA end suggests the J call may be wrong. Per the germline V gene, CDR1 is ENHRY and CDR2 is SYGVKD. This CDR3 region has 14 residues. The CDR3 sequence: CAISETGSSYEQYF. For the CDR3, the DNA is TGTGCCATCAGTGAGACAGGGAGCTCCTACGAGCAGTACTTC.

CDR3 sequence: CASTVFYEQYF. The CDR3 DNA is TGTGCCAGCACCGTATTCTACGAGCAGTACTTC. The gene calls are TRBV11-3 and TRBJ2-7; D remains ambiguous. The V end was cut by 7 bases, the J end by 3 bases, with 7 bases between. The CDR3 covers 11 residues. CDR1 SGHNT and CDR2 YENEEA come from the germline V gene.

The chain joins TRBV28 to TRBJ1-2; the D is unclear. Germline V lookup: CDR1 MDHEN, CDR2 SYDVKM. The CDR3 loop spans 14 amino acids. Trimming stripped 6 bases from V and 3 bases from J, with 14 bases between. For the CDR3, the DNA is TGTGCCAGCAGCTCCAGCGGGGAGGACTATGGCTACACCTTC. It translates to CASSSSGEDYGYTF.